This T cell receptor beta chain was observed in a study of CD8+ T cells in alopecia areata. On the study more broadly: Treated patients took oral tofacitinib at 5 to 10 mg twice daily. Study results and caveats: Sequences from scalp samples also cover resident alphabeta T cells of normal skin.

The study team obtained lesional scalp punch biopsies and peripheral blood from alopecia areata patients. V lost 6 bases and J lost 3; bases outside the gene matches: 3. Germline V gene lookup returns CDR1 LGHNT and CDR2 FRNRAP. CDR3 size: 13 residues. Notes on this clone: Its specificity is not known.

Extracted from the samples, RNA was reverse transcribed into cDNA to serve as the sequencing template. TCRdb's table, derived via immunoSEQ multiplex PCR, lists solely in-frame clones and lacks some. This sample carries about 250,000 clones, about two thirds of them seen once, and the ten largest clones take 1% to 1.5%. The chain is built from TRBV12-5 and TRBJ2-5, with 8 bases that match TRBD1. Specimen: CD4+ T cells sorted from blood, collected at week 0. This TCR came from a human donor with alopecia areata. The CDR3, as DNA: TGTGCTAGTGGGTTGACAGGGGAAGAGACCCAGTACTTC. This sequence encodes CASGLTGEETQYF.